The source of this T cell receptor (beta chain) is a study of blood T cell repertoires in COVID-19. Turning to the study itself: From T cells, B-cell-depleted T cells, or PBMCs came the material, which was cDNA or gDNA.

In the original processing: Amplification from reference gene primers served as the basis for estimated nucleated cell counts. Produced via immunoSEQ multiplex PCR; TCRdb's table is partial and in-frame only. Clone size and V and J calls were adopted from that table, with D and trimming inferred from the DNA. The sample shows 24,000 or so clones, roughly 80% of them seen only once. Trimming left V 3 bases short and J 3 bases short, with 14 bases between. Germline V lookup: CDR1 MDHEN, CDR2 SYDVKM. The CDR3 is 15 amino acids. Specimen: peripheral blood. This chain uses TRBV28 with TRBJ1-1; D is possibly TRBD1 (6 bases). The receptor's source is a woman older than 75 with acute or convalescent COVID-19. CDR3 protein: CASSFQDRPYTEAFF. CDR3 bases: TGTGCCAGCAGTTTCCAGGACAGACCTTACACTGAAGCTTTCTTT.